The 25 T cell receptor beta chains in this list originate from one sample, sequenced in a study of blood T cell repertoires in COVID-19. Sequencing was performed with immunoSEQ multiplex PCR; in TCRdb, only in-frame clones are kept and a portion is missing. The sample gives under 500,000 clones, about 90% of which show up once; 1.5% to 2% is in the top ten. The sequenced sample consisted of PBMCs or T cells enriched from blood (not recorded which). Every receptor here comes from a woman younger than 35 with acute COVID-19.

The V call is TRBV3-1 (or the pseudogene TRBV3-2), the J call TRBJ2-4; D call uncertain. Germline CDR1 is LGHDT and CDR2 is YNNKEL (reference sequence). The CDR3 consists of 12 residues. The germline V and J ends were trimmed by 0 bases and 8 bases, with 5 bases remaining between them. CDR3 residues: CASSQDPDIQYF. The DNA of the CDR3 is TGTGCCAGCAGCCAAGACCCAGACATTCAGTACTTC.

This chain joins TRBV6-6 and TRBJ2-7, with TRBD2 as a possible D gene (6 bases). The CDR3 totals 15 residues. V lost 2 bases and J 7 bases, leaving 18 bases between the germline ends. Germline-derived CDR1 and CDR2 are MNHNY and SVGAGI (reference sequence). CDR3 amino acids: CASSYRAGSRGEQYF. The CDR3 coding sequence is TGTGCCAGCAGTTACCGAGCGGGTTCTCGGGGGGAGCAGTACTTC.

J is TRBJ1-5 and V is TRBV19; D is uncertain. The CDR3 is 14 residues long. Trimming pared 8 bases from V and 2 bases from J, leaving 13 bases between. Germline V gene data show CDR1 as LNHDA and CDR2 as SQIVND (reference sequence). This chain's CDR3 is CASVKGAGNQPQHF. CDR3 sequence (DNA): TGTGCCAGTGTTAAGGGAGCGGGCAATCAGCCCCAGCATTTT.

The chain carries TRBV6-5 and TRBJ2-7; 7 nucleotides line up with TRBD2. Germline CDR1 reads MNHEY; CDR2 reads SVGAGI. The CDR3 is 15 residues long. J gave up 2 bases and V 4 bases, and 8 bases lay outside the gene matches. The CDR3: CASSLHGGDPYEQYF. CDR3 nucleotide sequence: TGTGCCAGCAGTTTACATGGGGGGGATCCCTACGAGCAGTACTTC.

V is TRBV19 and J is TRBJ1-1, with 9 bases aligning to TRBD1. J lost 2 bases, V lost 8 bases, and 3 bases had no gene match. CDR3 size: 13 residues. In germline, CDR1 is LNHDA, CDR2 SQIVND (reference sequence). CDR3 loop: CASRTGENTEAFF. Written as DNA, the CDR3 is TGTGCCAGTCGGACAGGGGAAAACACTGAAGCTTTCTTT.

CDR3 bases: TGTGCCATCTCTCTCGCGGGGGGGTTAGATACGCAGTATTTT. Its protein is CAISLAGGLDTQYF. V gene TRBV10-3 combines with J gene TRBJ2-3; 9 nucleotides match TRBD2. Trimming at V came to 8 bases and at J to 5 bases, leaving 8 bases not matched to a gene. The germline V gene encodes CDR1 ENHRY and CDR2 SYGVKD. The CDR3 extends over 14 amino acids.

This chain uses TRBV5-5 with TRBJ2-7; TRBD2 aligns across 8 bases. This CDR3 has 15 amino acids. The ends lost 0 bases at V and 3 bases at J; junction bases unmatched: 5. Germline lookup yields CDR1 SGHKS and CDR2 YYEKEE (reference sequence). In DNA, the CDR3 is TGTGCCAGCAGCTTGGCGGGAGGGCCTATCTACGAGCAGTACTTC. Its translation is CASSLAGGPIYEQYF. Using reference TRBV5-5 and TRBJ2-7 for the parts outside the CDR3, the full variable domain is DAGVTQSPTHLIKTRGQQVTLRCSPISGHKSVSWYQQVLGQGPQFIFQYYEKEERGRGNFPDRFSARQFPNYSSELNVNALLLGDSALYLCASSLAGGPIYEQYFGPGTRLTVT.

The chain links TRBV6-5 to TRBJ1-5; a weak D match, TRBD1 (5 bases). Trimming pared 2 bases from V and 7 bases from J, leaving 18 bases between. Germline loops: CDR1 MNHEY, CDR2 SVGAGI. CDR3 size: 16 residues. CDR3 protein: CASSYPEWGVEQPQHF. CDR3 in DNA: TGTGCCAGCAGTTACCCCGAGTGGGGGGTTGAGCAGCCCCAGCATTTT.

The chain carries TRBV4-3 and TRBJ2-1, with TRBD2 identical over 9 bases. The V and J ends lost 0 bases and 8 bases, in that order; junction bases with no gene match: 14. CDR3 length equals 18 residues. CDR1 and CDR2 (germline): LGHNA, YSLEER. CDR3 sequence reads: CASSQDTRLAEKGYEQFF. For the CDR3, the DNA is TGCGCCAGCAGCCAAGATACCAGACTAGCGGAGAAGGGCTATGAGCAGTTCTTC.

The chain employs TRBV10-1 and TRBJ2-5; D gene unclear. Trimming pared 3 bases from V and 5 bases from J, leaving 10 bases between. The CDR3 has 13 residues. CDR1 and CDR2 from the germline V gene are WNHNN and SYGVQD (reference sequence). The CDR3 loop is CASSDSVLETQYF. CDR3 DNA sequence: TGCGCCAGCAGTGACAGTGTTTTGGAGACCCAGTACTTC.

This chain uses TRBV5-4 with TRBJ1-6; D ambiguous. The CDR3 contains 16 residues. V shed 1 base and J shed 5 bases, with 13 bases lying between them. Germline V gene lookup returns CDR1 SGHNT and CDR2 YYREEE (reference sequence). The chain's CDR3 is CASSLNSLIHNSPLHF. The CDR3 bases are TGTGCCAGCAGCTTGAACTCCTTAATACATAATTCACCCCTCCACTTT.

The CDR3 coding sequence is TGCAGTGCTAGTCGTCCTAGCGGGGGGGAGACAGATACGCAGTATTTT. Translation: CSASRPSGGETDTQYF. The rearrangement uses TRBV20-1 and TRBJ2-3; 12 positions agree with TRBD2. The CDR3 is made up of 16 amino acids. V gave up 3 bases and J gave up 3 bases; unmatched junction bases: 7. Germline CDR1 DFQATT, CDR2 SNEGSKA (reference sequence).

This chain joins TRBV5-1 and TRBJ2-5, with D perhaps matching TRBD2 (5 bases). Germline CDR1 and CDR2: SGHRS and YFSETQ. The V end lost 4 bases, the J end lost 0 bases, and 13 bases lay between the germline ends. The length of the CDR3 is 15 residues. CDR3 sequence: CASSPGEPYQETQYF. CDR3 nucleotide sequence: TGCGCCAGCAGCCCTGGGGAGCCTTACCAAGAGACCCAGTACTTC.

This sequence joins TRBV9 and TRBJ2-1; D not resolved. Trimming took 4 bases from V and 9 from J, leaving 23 bases between them. Germline V gives CDR1 SGDLS, CDR2 YYNGEE. This CDR3 is 16 amino acids long. As DNA, the CDR3 is TGTGCCAGCAGCTCACTTCAGACCCCAGGTGTGGGTGAGCAGTTCTTC. Protein product: CASSSLQTPGVGEQFF.

This clone was observed a single time. The chain uses TRBV28 and TRBJ1-2, with D maybe TRBD1 (6 bases). This CDR3 is built from 13 residues. Germline lookup yields CDR1 MDHEN and CDR2 SYDVKM. V was cut by 10 bases and J by 4 bases, with 16 bases left in between. The CDR3 DNA reads TGTGCCACCGGAACAGGGTCGGCCTATGGCTACACCTTC. It specifies CATGTGSAYGYTF.

This clone was detected only once. J is TRBJ2-6 and V is TRBV5-1; a possible D gene is TRBD1 (5 bases). The V end lost 3 bases, the J end lost 1 base, and 11 bases lay between the germline ends. The CDR3 is made up of 16 amino acids. Looked up from germline, CDR1 is SGHRS and CDR2 is YFSETQ. CDR3 in amino acids: CASSSTALSGANVLTF. Written as DNA, the CDR3 is TGCGCCAGCAGCTCGACAGCATTATCTGGGGCCAACGTCCTGACTTTC.

The chain joins TRBV7-2 to TRBJ2-2; the D is unclear. CDR3 length equals 16 residues. The germline V and J ends were trimmed by 4 bases and 6 bases, with 18 bases remaining between them. Germline V lookup: CDR1 SGHTA, CDR2 FQGNSA. CDR3 sequence reads: CASSSPSWFRAGELFF. The CDR3, as DNA: TGTGCCAGCAGCTCGCCGTCGTGGTTTCGGGCCGGGGAGCTGTTTTTT. The whole variable domain, filled in from reference TRBV7-2 and TRBJ2-2, reads GAGVSQSPSNKVTEKGKDVELRCDPISGHTALYWYRQSLGQGLEFLIYFQGNSAPDKSGLPSDRFSAERTGGSVSTLTIQRTQQEDSAVYLCASSSPSWFRAGELFFGEGSRLTVL.

Here the CDR3 reads CASSESGNRGSYNEQFF. In DNA form, the CDR3 reads TGCGCCAGCAGTGAGAGCGGGAATAGGGGATCCTACAATGAGCAGTTCTTC. The chain joins TRBV10-1 to TRBJ2-1; the match to TRBD2 covers 7 bases. With V trimmed by 2 bases and J by 1 base, 8 bases remained unmatched. Germline CDR1 and CDR2: WNHNN and SYGVQD (reference sequence). The CDR3 has 17 amino acids.

The V and J genes are TRBV6-5 and TRBJ1-1, with TRBD1 matching 8 bases. Germline V gives CDR1 MNHEY, CDR2 SVGAGI. CDR3 length: 14 amino acids. The junction had 3 bases not matched to a gene; V was cut back by 4 bases and J by 2 bases. The DNA of the CDR3 is TGTGCCAGCAGTTGGGGGACAGGAAACACTGAAGCTTTCTTT. It specifies CASSWGTGNTEAFF.

The CDR3 nucleotides read TGTGCCAGCAGGTTGCGGGGCTCGGAGGCAGGTAACACTGAAGCTTTCTTT. Translation gives CASRLRGSEAGNTEAFF. V usage is TRBV7-2 and J usage is TRBJ1-1; D may be TRBD1 (5 bases). Trimming pared 6 bases from V and 2 bases from J, leaving 22 bases between. The CDR3 is made up of 17 amino acids. Germline values: CDR1 SGHTA, CDR2 FQGNSA.

This rearrangement joins TRBV6-5 to TRBJ2-1; 9 nucleotides match TRBD2. Germline V CDR1 and CDR2: MNHEY, SVGAGI. V shed 5 bases and J 9 bases; nucleotides not matched to a gene: 8. CDR3 length equals 14 residues. In nucleotides, the CDR3 is TGTGCCAGCAGTATTAGCGGGAGCCCTCGTGAGCAGTTCTTC. This gives the protein CASSISGSPREQFF.

The chain is built from TRBV7-9 and TRBJ1-2; 9 positions agree with TRBD1. The CDR3 runs to 16 residues. The ends lost 5 bases at V and 1 base at J; junction bases unmatched: 8. Germline CDR1 is SEHNR and CDR2 is FQNEAQ (reference sequence). The DNA of the CDR3 is TGTGCCAGCAGCCAAACCTGGACAGGGGATAACTATGGCTACACCTTC. As protein: CASSQTWTGDNYGYTF.

CDR3: CASRPTAEAFF. CDR3 sequence (DNA): TGTGCCAGCAGACCGACAGCTGAAGCTTTCTTT. This chain links TRBV6-5 with TRBJ1-1, with a possible D match to TRBD1 (5 bases). The germline V and J ends were trimmed by 6 bases and 6 bases, with 8 bases remaining between them. Germline V gene lookup returns CDR1 MNHEY and CDR2 SVGAGI. There are 11 residues in the CDR3.

This clone showed up just once. J is TRBJ1-2 and V is TRBV9; D may be TRBD1 (5 bases). Germline CDR1 is SGDLS and CDR2 is YYNGEE. This CDR3 region has 15 residues. V lost 3 bases and J 4 bases, leaving 16 bases between the germline ends. Here the CDR3 reads CASSESGHLTYGYTF. Written as DNA, the CDR3 is TGTGCCAGCAGCGAATCAGGACACCTAACCTATGGCTACACCTTC.

For the CDR3, the DNA is TGTGCCAGCTCCCGGGGGAATGAAAAACTGTTTTTT. Amino acids: CASSRGNEKLFF. The genes are TRBV18 and TRBJ1-4; D perhaps matches TRBD1 (5 bases). V was cut by 6 bases and J by 5 bases, with 7 bases left in between. Germline assignment: CDR1 KGHSH and CDR2 LQKENI. The CDR3 covers 12 residues.